This TCR beta chain was identified in a study of regulatory T cells in long-lasting Graves disease. The V gene end was trimmed by 4 bases and the J gene end by 4 bases; junction bases not matched to a gene: 5. The germline CDR1 and CDR2 sequences are LGHDT and YNNKEL (reference sequence). The CDR3 length is 14 residues. Described time point: newly diagnosed GD, antithyroid drugs for less than 3 months. The TCR library was made from RNA extracted from PBMCs. This clonotype was found many times. Its specificity is unknown. The authors built TCR beta libraries using iRepertoire HTBI primers and Arm-PCR of CDR3 regions. TCRdb independently ran MiXCR on the multiplex PCR reads; one entry per CDR3 protein. The sample holds 420,000 or so distinct CDR3 sequences, less than 20% seen once. The study, taken as a whole, reports: Graves' patients with persistent disease showed TCR diversity lower than patients newly diagnosed.

In addition, the sample was reused for a study of T cells in Graves' hyperthyroidism and ophthalmopathy. From that paper: Carried out on the TCR CDR3, a first-round RT-PCR used the HTBI primer set.

The sequences come from peripheral blood mononuclear cells (PBMCs), collected at new diagnosis, from a patient treated with antithyroid drugs. The clonotype was recovered from a woman aged 18-29 years with Graves disease. The chain links TRBV3-1 to TRBJ2-7, with 9 positions matching TRBD2. As DNA, the CDR3 is TGTGCCAGCAGCCGCCAGCGGGAGGCTTACGAGCAGTACTTC. Translating gives CASSRQREAYEQYF.